This T cell receptor beta chain is drawn from a study of blood T cells in healthy people across ages (dated by TCRdb to about 2015). General notes on the study: In model experiments, roughly one uniquely barcoded TCR beta cDNA molecule per two T cells was captured by template switching. Using deep sequencing normalized with unique cDNA molecular identifiers, the study measured how TCR beta repertoire diversity changes with age. The donors were split into four age groups: young (average around 15 years), middle-aged (around 40), aged (62) and long-lived (roughly 88). To avoid experimental bias, donors of different ages were distributed randomly across sequencing lanes. For two donors (one aged 18 to 29 and one aged 80 or older), the study analyzed two additional independent replicas of 1 million unique cDNA reads from the same blood draw. General conclusions and limits of the study: Because profiling used bulk unsorted PBMCs, naive and antigen-experienced compartments could not be compared conclusively. Observed TCR beta diversity per million T cells fell roughly linearly with age, and a significant reduction was already apparent by age roughly 40. Estimates of total diversity from one million sequenced T cells were regarded as lower bounds and underestimates. Compared with the aged group, the long-lived group had more naive CD4+ T cells, fewer expanded clones and increased TCR diversity, suggesting age selection. There was a strong correlation between observed TCR beta diversity and the percentage of naive T cells measured by flow cytometry. The CMV infection status of donors was not known, potentially confounding age-related changes in expanded clonotypes.

In the case of this clonotype: The specificity of this receptor is unknown. A much larger clonotype is one base distant, so this may be a read error.

Preparation of the library involved 5' RACE. The instrument was an Illumina HiSeq 2500. A second roughly 6 to 12 cycle PCR used a sample-barcoded 5' primer and a J-beta primer mix. A template-switch 5' adaptor carrying 12 random nucleotides introduced a unique molecular identifier onto each TCR beta cDNA molecule. Each sample yielded at least 3 million CDR3-containing paired-end reads. First-strand cDNA synthesis was performed from all RNA using the Mint cDNA synthesis kit, with priming by a TRBC-specific oligonucleotide. Following uracil-DNA glycosylase treatment, a first 18-cycle PCR with universal primers M1SS and BC2_uni_R was performed on all cDNA. The study's processing was this. Normalization of each sample was performed by random selection of 1 million high-quality reads, each carrying a distinct molecular identifier. Reads with shared molecular identifiers were discarded instead of being binned into consensus sequences. MiTCR, run with a Q25 quality threshold and the strictest error-elimination algorithm, handled CDR3 identification, clonotype clustering and error correction. A nonparametric unseen species model with Euler transformation was used to estimate a lower bound on total TCR beta diversity. TCRdb reprocessed the public reads (quality trimming at Q25 with fastp, clone calling with MiXCR) and kept in-frame beta chains. Rows are combined by CDR3 protein, so each entry shows the most common genes and DNA. The V and J calls were determined by TCRdb, not by the authors. This sample is represented by some 880,000 distinct CDR3 sequences; around 34% of them were singletons. 10% to 15% of the sample belongs to the ten largest clones.

From a lookup of the germline V gene, CDR1 and CDR2 are SGHRS and YFSETQ. Germline trimming amounts to 6 bases on V and 5 bases on J, with 9 as the count of junction bases outside the gene matches. The CDR3 measures 14 amino acids from cysteine to phenylalanine. The sequence is cut down to CDR3 DNA, 42 bases in frame from base 1. Systemically healthy Caucasian individuals from Russia, around 38 in total and aged about 6 to 95 years, were included as donors. Roughly 9.5 milliliters of peripheral blood were drawn from each donor into EDTA-treated Vacutainer tubes. Ficoll-Paque density-gradient centrifugation was used to isolate PBMCs, with at least 6 million obtained per sample. Trizol reagent was used to extract total RNA from the PBMCs, yielding at least 5.5 micrograms per sample. The percentages of naive CD45RAhigh/CD27high T cells were determined by flow cytometry on a PBMC aliquot from every donor.

The chain couples TRBV5-1 to TRBJ2-7; TRBD1 aligns with 9 central bases. Sequencing was done on a sample of blood. This TCR was sampled from a man in his late teens or twenties in good health. The CDR3 has the sequence CASNSTGTGNEQYF. The sequence in DNA is TGCGCCAGCAACTCGACCGGGACAGGGAACGAGCAGTACTTC.